This T cell receptor beta chain was captured by sequencing in a study of T cells after yellow fever vaccination. TCRdb reprocessed the 5' RACE reads with MiXCR, giving one entry per CDR3 protein. This table holds some 300,000 distinct CDR3 sequences, around 10% found once. This clonotype turned up a few times. CDR3 length: 13 residues. V was clipped by 7 bases and J by 4 bases, with 17 bases between them. Germline V gives CDR1 SQVTM, CDR2 ANQGSEA. The material was CD4+ T cells sorted from PBMCs, obtained 45 days after the yellow fever booster vaccination. This sequence was found in a man younger than 35 who received the YFV17D yellow fever vaccine. J is TRBJ2-7 and V is TRBV29-1, with a possible D match to TRBD1 (6 bases). The CDR3: CSASTGQIYEQYF. In nucleotides, the CDR3 is TGCAGCGCCTCAACAGGGCAGATTTACGAGCAGTACTTC.